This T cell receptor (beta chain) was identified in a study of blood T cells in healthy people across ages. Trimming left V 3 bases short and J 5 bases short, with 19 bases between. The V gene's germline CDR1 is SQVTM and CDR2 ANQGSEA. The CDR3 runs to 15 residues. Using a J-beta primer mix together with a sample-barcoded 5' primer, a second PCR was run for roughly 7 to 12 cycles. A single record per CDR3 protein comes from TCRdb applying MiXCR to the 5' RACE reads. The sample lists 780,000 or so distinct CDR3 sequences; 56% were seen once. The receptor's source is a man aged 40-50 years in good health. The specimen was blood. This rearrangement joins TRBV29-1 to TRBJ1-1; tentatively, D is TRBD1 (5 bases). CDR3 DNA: TGCAGCGTTGAGGTCTTCTTGGGGCTTGGGACTGAAGCTTTCTTT. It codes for CSVEVFLGLGTEAFF. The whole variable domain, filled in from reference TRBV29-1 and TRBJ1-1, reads SAVISQKPSRDICQRGTSLTIQCQVDSQVTMMFWYRQQPGQSLTLIATANQGSEATYESGFVIDKFPISRPNLTFSTLTVSNMSPEDSSIYLCSVEVFLGLGTEAFFGQGTRLTVV.